The T cell receptor (beta chain) described here comes from a study of shared clonotypes between healthy human individuals. About the study: There were three CD4 naive, three CD4 memory, two CD8 naive and one CD8 memory plates per donor. Findings and limits, study-wide: Represented genetic and exposure-history diversity was restricted by having few donors.

Positive CCR7 selection of CD45RO-negative cells yielded the naive CD8 cells, and terminally differentiated effector memory CD45RA+ cells were excluded. Free of recent acute infections or vaccinations, the donors were healthy HIV-negative adults. Unmatched junction bases numbered 6, after V lost 4 bases and J lost 0 bases. Germline V gene data show CDR1 as SGHDT and CDR2 as YYEEEE. This CDR3 spans 15 amino acids. For this clone: What it recognizes is unknown.

The table came from immunoSEQ multiplex PCR; TCRdb's copy has only in-frame clones and leaves some out. The sample shows millions of clones, about 95% of them seen only once. This chain joins TRBV5-6 and TRBJ1-2, with 7 bases matching TRBD1. The sequence was obtained from a man younger than 35 in good health. The sequencing input was naive CD8+ T cells sorted from blood. CDR3 protein: CASSAGTEANYGYTF. The CDR3 nucleotides read TGTGCCAGCAGCGCCGGGACAGAAGCTAACTATGGCTACACCTTC.